These T cell receptor beta chains were read from a single sample in a study of blood T cell repertoires in COVID-19. Only in-frame clones appear in the TCRdb table, and some are missing; sequencing was by immunoSEQ multiplex PCR. The data show fewer than 400,000 clones, with over 75% seen just once and around 2.1% held by the top ten. Specimen: PBMCs or T cells enriched from blood (not recorded which). All receptors come from a man between 25 and 39 years old who had recovered from COVID-19. CDR3s include the opening cysteine and the closing phenylalanine or tryptophan. D genes are given only for firm matches. Clone size is given for some rows only: seen once, a few or many times, or a class if the clone is expanded.

j_call	v_call	d_call	clone_size	cdr3_nt	cdr3_aa
TRBJ2-7	TRBV30	.	.	TGTGCCGGAGGACAGTCCACCTACGAGCAGTACTTC	CAGGQSTYEQYF
TRBJ1-3	TRBV7-9	.	.	TGTGCCAGCAGCTTAGGCGTGGGCAGGGCTCGAGGAAACACCATATATTTT	CASSLGVGRARGNTIYF
TRBJ2-1	TRBV3-1/TRBV3-2	TRBD1	.	TGTGCCAGCAGCCTGAGGGGGGACAGGGGGCTTCTTGGGAACAATGAGCAGTTCTTC	CASSLRGDRGLLGNNEQFF
TRBJ1-5	TRBV27	.	.	TGTGCCAGCAGCTTTTATAGCAATCAGCCCCAGCATTTT	CASSFYSNQPQHF
TRBJ1-1	TRBV30	.	.	TGTGCCTGGAGTGTTGGGCCGAACACTGAAGCTTTCTTT	CAWSVGPNTEAFF
TRBJ2-1	TRBV3-1/TRBV3-2	.	.	TGTGCCAGCAGCCATGGGGGGGGCATAACATACAATGAGCAGTTCTTC	CASSHGGGITYNEQFF
TRBJ2-7	TRBV9	.	.	TGTGCCAGCAGCGTAGCCGCCGGGACAAAAACCTACGAGCAGTACTTC	CASSVAAGTKTYEQYF
TRBJ1-3	TRBV5-4	.	.	TGTGCCAGCAGCTTGGCCTACGGGGGAACTGGAAACACCATATATTTT	CASSLAYGGTGNTIYF
TRBJ2-2	TRBV5-4	.	.	TGTGCCAGCAGCTTCTATAGCACCGGGGAGCTGTTTTTT	CASSFYSTGELFF
TRBJ2-4	TRBV3-1/TRBV3-2	.	.	TGTGCCAGCAGCCAAGATTTCGGGGTACTAGCCAAAAACATTCAGTACTTC	CASSQDFGVLAKNIQYF
TRBJ2-7	TRBV28	TRBD1	.	TGTGCCAGCGCCCAAGGAGGACAGGGGCTCGAGCAGTACTTC	CASAQGGQGLEQYF
TRBJ2-3	TRBV9	.	.	TGTGCCAGCAGCCCCCGGGGAAGAGGGGGTATAGATACGCAGTATTTT	CASSPRGRGGIDTQYF
TRBJ2-6	TRBV4-1	.	.	TGCGCCAGCAGCAATCCCGCCCTTCTGGCCTCTGGGGCCAACGTCCTGACTTTC	CASSNPALLASGANVLTF
TRBJ2-7	TRBV7-8	TRBD1	once	TGTGCCAGCAGCCTGACAGGGATCGAGCAGTACTTC	CASSLTGIEQYF
TRBJ1-1	TRBV12-3/TRBV12-4	.	few	TGTGCCAGCAGTTCCCAGGGATTAGGTGAAGCTTTCTTT	CASSSQGLGEAFF
TRBJ1-4	TRBV9	.	.	TGTGCCAGCAGCGTAGAGTTCGGGGGAAATGGAGAAAAACTGTTTTTT	CASSVEFGGNGEKLFF
TRBJ2-2	TRBV5-6	.	.	TGTGCCAGCAGCTTATCGGCGGGGCGGACCGGGGAGCTGTTTTTT	CASSLSAGRTGELFF
TRBJ2-5	TRBV5-1	TRBD1	.	TGCGCCAGCAGCTCTGTGGGACAGGGTTATGGGGAGACCCAGTACTTC	CASSSVGQGYGETQYF
TRBJ1-1	TRBV4-3	TRBD1	.	TGCGCCAGCAGCCAAGATCAGGGACAGGGTGTATGGGTCACTGAAGCTTTCTTT	CASSQDQGQGVWVTEAFF
TRBJ2-3	TRBV12-3/TRBV12-4	.	.	TGTGCCAGCAGTTTTGGAGCCGCAGATACGCAGTATTTT	CASSFGAADTQYF
TRBJ2-3	TRBV14	TRBD2	.	TGTGCCAGCCCCTACCGGACTAGCGGGGCGCTGAGCACAGATACGCAGTATTTT	CASPYRTSGALSTDTQYF
TRBJ2-5	TRBV5-1	.	.	TGCGCCAGCAGCTTGGGGGTGACAGATAAAGAGACCCAGTACTTC	CASSLGVTDKETQYF
TRBJ2-1	TRBV27	.	.	TGTGCCAGCAGTTTATCACCCCGAGGGTACGATGAGCAGTTCTTC	CASSLSPRGYDEQFF
TRBJ2-7	TRBV3-1/TRBV3-2	.	.	TGTGCCAGCAGCCAAGACTTAGGGGTCTCCTACGAGCAGTACTTC	CASSQDLGVSYEQYF
TRBJ1-5	TRBV19	.	few	TGTGCCAGTAGTATTCGCGGCAACAATCAGCCCCAGCATTTT	CASSIRGNNQPQHF
TRBJ1-2	TRBV10-3	.	.	TGTGCCATCAGTGAGTCGAGGGGGGGCAACTATGGCTACACCTTC	CAISESRGGNYGYTF
TRBJ1-6	TRBV7-2	.	once	TGTGCCAGCAGCTTAGGGACAGACAATTCACCCCTCCACTTT	CASSLGTDNSPLHF
TRBJ1-1	TRBV9	.	.	TGTGCCAGCAGCCTGGAGGGTAGGAACACTGAAGCTTTCTTT	CASSLEGRNTEAFF
TRBJ2-3	TRBV30	TRBD1	.	TGTGCCTGGAGGACAGGGTTTGCAGATACGCAGTATTTT	CAWRTGFADTQYF
TRBJ2-3	TRBV29-1	.	once	TGCAGCGTTGCGGTAGGGGGGGGTACAGATACGCAGTATTTT	CSVAVGGGTDTQYF
TRBJ2-2	TRBV29-1	TRBD2	.	TGCAGCGTTAGGGCGGGGGGCCACATTGGCACCGGGGAGCTGTTTTTT	CSVRAGGHIGTGELFF
TRBJ2-1	TRBV2	TRBD2	once	TGTGCCAGCAGTGATATAACCCTAGCGGGGTACAATGAGCAGTTCTTC	CASSDITLAGYNEQFF
TRBJ1-5	TRBV27	.	.	TGTGCCAGCACCTCCCCTGGGGCAGGTCAGCCCCAGCATTTT	CASTSPGAGQPQHF
TRBJ1-3	TRBV7-9	.	.	TGTGCCAGCAGCTTACTAGGAAACACCATATATTTT	CASSLLGNTIYF
TRBJ1-3	TRBV24-1	.	.	TGTGCCACCAGTGCCGAGACTGGGGGAAACACCATATATTTT	CATSAETGGNTIYF
TRBJ2-1	TRBV19	TRBD1	.	TGTGCCAGTAGTAGGGACAGGGTTGGCGAGCAGTTCTTC	CASSRDRVGEQFF
TRBJ1-2	TRBV5-6	TRBD1	.	TGTGCCAGCAGCTTTACAGGGGGATCTTATCGTGGCTACACCTTC	CASSFTGGSYRGYTF
TRBJ2-5	TRBV2	TRBD1	.	TGTGCCAGCAGGGACAGGGGGTGGCAAGAGACCCAGTACTTC	CASRDRGWQETQYF
TRBJ2-5	TRBV5-8	.	once	TGTGCCAGCTTAGCCATAATGAGGGGGGGACAAGAGACCCAGTACTTC	CASLAIMRGGQETQYF
TRBJ1-4	TRBV5-8	.	once	TGTGCCAGCATCCAATCTAGGGGTGAAAAACTGTTTTTT	CASIQSRGEKLFF
TRBJ1-2	TRBV6-2/TRBV6-3	TRBD1	once	TGTGCCAGCAGTTACCCAGGACAGGGAGGGGGCTACACCTTC	CASSYPGQGGGYTF
TRBJ2-5	TRBV2	.	.	TGTGCCAGCAGTGGACAGTCACAAGAGACCCAGTACTTC	CASSGQSQETQYF
TRBJ2-5	TRBV3-1/TRBV3-2	TRBD2	.	TGTGCCAGCAGCCACCGGACTAGCGGGCTGCACATGGCCCAGTACTTC	CASSHRTSGLHMAQYF
TRBJ2-4	TRBV3-1/TRBV3-2	TRBD2	.	TGTGCCAGCAGCCCGTCCGGGACTAGCGGGTGGGCCAAAAACATTCAGTACTTC	CASSPSGTSGWAKNIQYF
TRBJ2-5	TRBV9	TRBD2	.	TGTGCCAGCAGCACGGGACTAGCGGGGACCGATCTGGAGACCCAGTACTTC	CASSTGLAGTDLETQYF
TRBJ2-5	TRBV5-5	.	.	TGTGCCAGCAGCCAGGGGACACAGGAACAAGAGACCCAGTACTTC	CASSQGTQEQETQYF
TRBJ2-5	TRBV14	TRBD1	.	TGTGCCAGCACCGCTGGACAGGGGAGGCAGGAGACCCAGTACTTC	CASTAGQGRQETQYF
TRBJ1-1	TRBV15	.	.	TGTGCCACCAGGGGATCAGGGTCAAACGAAGCTTTCTTT	CATRGSGSNEAFF
TRBJ1-6	TRBV5-6	TRBD1	.	TGTGCCAGCAGCGGGCGACCCGACAGGGCGAATTCACCCCTCCACTTT	CASSGRPDRANSPLHF
TRBJ2-1	TRBV19	.	.	TGTGCCAGTAATCTTGGGATGGGGGCAGGGAATGAGCAGTTCTTC	CASNLGMGAGNEQFF
TRBJ2-7	TRBV6-5	.	.	TGTGCCAGCAGTTACCGGGGGCGGGGGAGCTCCTACGAGCAGTACTTC	CASSYRGRGSSYEQYF
TRBJ1-5	TRBV19	.	.	TGTGCCAGTAGCCCACATCCGGACAGAGCAAATCAGCCCCAGCATTTT	CASSPHPDRANQPQHF
TRBJ2-5	TRBV5-1	TRBD2	.	TGCGCCAGCAGCTTGGAGGCTAGCGGGGGGGCAGACCAAGAGACCCAGTACTTC	CASSLEASGGADQETQYF
TRBJ2-2	TRBV12-5	.	.	TGTGCTAGTGCCTTCGCAGGGCACGGGGAGCTGTTTTTT	CASAFAGHGELFF